A single sample is the source of the 13 T cell receptor beta chains below, sequenced in a study of immune heterogeneity within non-small cell lung tumors listed by TCRdb under 2018. Sequencing used a HiSeq X Ten. The TCR beta CDR3 region was amplified with a multiplex PCR system, in which a first round of nine to ten cycles was run using 32 V-gene forward and 13 J-gene reverse primers. TCRdb itself trimmed the public reads at Q25 with fastp, ran MiXCR and retained productive beta chains. Identical CDR3 protein sequences are pooled into one entry, listed with their most common genes and DNA. Counted in this sample were fewer than 4,500 distinct CDR3 sequences; nearly 25% of them appeared once. Clones ranked in the top ten supply about 9.8% of the sample. For the TCR template, genomic DNA was extracted from bulk tumor tissue, and 500 to 600 ng of gDNA was amplified for each sample. During surgery, multiple biopsies were taken from each primary tumor and placed as far apart as possible within the tumor mass. Patients in the study cohort, which was described as untreated, were newly diagnosed NSCLC cases going through curative surgery.

Source material: lung tumor tissue. Source of these receptors: a man aged 50-60 years with non-small cell lung cancer.

This clonotype is classed as medium-sized. The chain has TRBV7-2 and TRBJ1-5, with 7 bases matching TRBD1. This CDR3 is 15 amino acids long. Trimming took 4 bases from V and 1 from J; bases not matched to a gene: 4. The germline V gene encodes CDR1 SGHTA and CDR2 FQGNSA. The CDR3 bases are TGTGCCAGCAGCTCTAGGACAGGCAGCAATCAGCCCCAGCATTTT. It is translated as CASSSRTGSNQPQHF.

The chain is built from TRBV12-3 or TRBV12-4 and TRBJ1-1, with D uncertain. The CDR3 is made up of 12 amino acids. Trimming left V 6 bases short and J 3 bases short, with 8 bases between. Here the CDR3 reads CASSLPHTEAFF. In DNA form, the CDR3 reads TGTGCCAGCAGCCTGCCGCACACTGAAGCTTTCTTT.

In its sample, this clonotype was seen many times. This chain uses TRBV5-6 with TRBJ2-4; 7 nucleotides align to TRBD2. Per the germline V gene, CDR1 is SGHDT and CDR2 is YYEEEE. The CDR3 spans 16 residues. With 7 bases clipped from V and 0 bases from J, the junction kept 10 bases outside the gene matches. The CDR3 is CASPTRGELAKNIQYF. The CDR3, as DNA: TGTGCCAGCCCCACCCGGGGGGAACTAGCCAAAAACATTCAGTACTTC.

This clonotype was seen only a few times. A much larger clonotype is one base distant, so this may be a read error. Because the CDR3 is missing its conserved closing phenylalanine or tryptophan, this is likely a read error. The chain links TRBV20-1 to TRBJ1-5, with 7 bases that match TRBD1. The CDR3 sequence is 14 residues long. V trimming: 7 bases; J trimming: 3 bases; junction bases outside the gene matches: 9. The germline gives CDR1 DFQATT, CDR2 SNEGSKA (reference sequence). Here the CDR3 DNA reads TGCAGTGTCATTTCCGGGACAGACAATCAGCCCCAGCATCTT. This sequence encodes CSVISGTDNQPQHL.

This clonotype was counted many times. A junction boundary mismatches the germline segment, possibly from a read error. The chain joins TRBV11-1 to TRBJ2-5; 12 nucleotides match TRBD2. The CDR3 has 16 residues. Germline-derived CDR1 and CDR2 are SGHAT and FQDESV (reference sequence). CDR3 in amino acids: CASSLGLAGGQETQYF. In DNA form, the CDR3 reads TGCGCCAGCAGCTTGGGTCTAGCGGGGGGGCAAGAGACCCAGTACTTC.

Points on this clonotype: A much larger clone differs from this one at a single base, so this may be a read error. The rearrangement joins TRBV20-1 to TRBJ2-3; possibly TRBD2 for D (6 bases). The germline V and J ends were trimmed by 5 bases and 1 base, with 13 bases remaining between them. The CDR3 has 14 residues. Germline CDR1 DFQATT, CDR2 SNEGSKA (reference sequence). The DNA of the CDR3 is TGCAGTGCTGGTCCGGGACTCCGCACAGATACGCAGTATTTT. Its protein product is CSAGPGLRTDTQYF.

Sample share makes this clonotype medium-sized. V usage is TRBV20-1 and J usage is TRBJ2-7, with TRBD2 identical over 7 bases. The V gene end was trimmed by 5 bases and the J gene end by 4 bases; junction bases not matched to a gene: 11. This CDR3 is 14 amino acids long. CDR1 is DFQATT and CDR2 is SNEGSKA in the germline V gene (reference sequence). The CDR3, as DNA: TGCAGTGCTCGGGGGGATAAAGCCTATTACGAGCAGTACTTC. This translates into CSARGDKAYYEQYF.

This clonotype appeared a single time. One end of the junction is discordant with germline, which a read error may explain. V and J are TRBV10-3 and TRBJ1-6; no reliable D call. The germline gives CDR1 ENHRY, CDR2 SYGVKD. The length of the CDR3 is 15 residues. The CDR3 DNA reads TGTGCCATCAGCGAGACGGGAGACAATAATTCTGCGGTCCTGTTT. The encoded protein is CAISETGDNNSAVLF.

Details on this clonotype: A read error may account for a junction end that differs from germline. The chain employs TRBV3-1 and TRBJ1-6; a weak D match, TRBD1 (5 bases). The V gene's germline CDR1 is LGHDT and CDR2 YNNKEL (reference sequence). The CDR3 covers 15 residues. CDR3 in DNA: TGTGCCAGCAGCGAAGGGGAAGGCCTGAATTCAGCCCTCAACTTT. It encodes CASSEGEGLNSALNF.

A remark on this clonotype: A read error may account for a junction end that differs from germline. The CDR3 DNA is TGTGCCAGTAGTACCCCCTTACAGGGGGCGGACTATGGCTACACCTTT. The encoded protein is CASSTPLQGADYGYTF. The rearrangement links TRBV19 to TRBJ1-2; 9 positions match TRBD1. CDR3 size: 16 residues. Germline loops: CDR1 LNHDA, CDR2 SQIVND (reference sequence). Complete variable domain (other parts from reference TRBV19 and TRBJ1-2): DGGITQSPKYLFRKEGQNVTLSCEQNLNHDAMYWYRQDPGQGLRLIYYSQIVNDFQKGDIAEGYSVSREKKESFPLTVTSAQKNPTAFYLCASSTPLQGADYGYTFGSGTRLTVV.

The V gene is TRBV6-1, the J gene TRBJ2-7; TRBD2 matches at 14 bases. The germline CDR1 and CDR2 sequences are MNHNS and SASEGT. The CDR3 has 17 residues. V was pared by 6 bases and J by 2 bases, with 9 bases of the junction left unmatched. This chain's CDR3 is CASREPGTSGGPYEQYF. In nucleotides, the CDR3 is TGTGCCAGCAGGGAACCCGGGACTAGCGGGGGACCCTACGAGCAGTACTTC.

Only a few counts were recorded for this clonotype. The rearrangement joins TRBV27 to TRBJ2-2; the D is unclear. From germline, CDR1 is MNHEY and CDR2 SMNVEV (reference sequence). The CDR3 has 14 residues. Deletions cut 7 bases from V and 5 bases from J, with 14 bases between. The CDR3 bases are TGTGCCAGCACCTTAAGGGCCCGGACCGGGGAGCTGTTTTTT. Its protein is CASTLRARTGELFF.

This clonotype has a count of ten or more. V usage is TRBV30 and J usage is TRBJ1-1; D is undetermined. V was clipped by 5 bases and J by 2 bases, with 18 bases between them. Germline lookup yields CDR1 GTSNPN and CDR2 SVGIG (reference sequence). The CDR3 contains 15 residues. CDR3 region: CAWQFRGGVNTEAFF. The CDR3 nucleotides are TGTGCCTGGCAGTTTCGAGGCGGAGTCAACACTGAAGCTTTCTTT.